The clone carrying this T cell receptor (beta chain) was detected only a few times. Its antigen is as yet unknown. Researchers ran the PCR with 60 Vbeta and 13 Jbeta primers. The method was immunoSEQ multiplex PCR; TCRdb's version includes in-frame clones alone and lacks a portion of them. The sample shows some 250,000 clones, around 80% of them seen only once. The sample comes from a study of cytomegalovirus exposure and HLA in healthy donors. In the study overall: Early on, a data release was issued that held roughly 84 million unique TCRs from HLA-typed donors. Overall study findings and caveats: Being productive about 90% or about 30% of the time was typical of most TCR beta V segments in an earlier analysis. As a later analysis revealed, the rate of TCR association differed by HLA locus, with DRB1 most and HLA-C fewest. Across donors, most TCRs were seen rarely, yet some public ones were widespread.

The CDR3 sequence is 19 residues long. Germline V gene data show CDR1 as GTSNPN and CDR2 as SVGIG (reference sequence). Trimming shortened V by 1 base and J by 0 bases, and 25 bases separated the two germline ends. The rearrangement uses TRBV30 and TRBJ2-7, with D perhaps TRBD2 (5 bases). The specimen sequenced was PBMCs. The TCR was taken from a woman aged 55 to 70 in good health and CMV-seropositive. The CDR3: CAWSGPRSARGFSSYEQYF. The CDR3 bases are TGTGCCTGGAGTGGGCCGCGGTCCGCGAGAGGGTTCAGCTCCTACGAGCAGTACTTC.